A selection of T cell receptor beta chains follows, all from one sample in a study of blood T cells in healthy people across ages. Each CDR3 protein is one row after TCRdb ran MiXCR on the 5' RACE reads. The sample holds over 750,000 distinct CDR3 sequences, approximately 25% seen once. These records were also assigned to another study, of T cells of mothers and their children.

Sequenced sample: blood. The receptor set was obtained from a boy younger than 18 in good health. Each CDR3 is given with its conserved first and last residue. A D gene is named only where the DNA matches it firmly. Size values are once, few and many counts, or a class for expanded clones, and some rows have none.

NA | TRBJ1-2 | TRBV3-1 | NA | CASSPGTTVNYGYTF | TGTGCCAGCAGCCCAGGGACTACAGTGAACTATGGCTACACCTTC
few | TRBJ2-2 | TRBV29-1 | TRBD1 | CSVEGTEKNTGELFF | TGCAGCGTTGAGGGGACAGAAAAGAACACCGGGGAGCTGTTTTTT
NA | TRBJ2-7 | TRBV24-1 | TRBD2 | CATHGGISYEQYF | TGTGCCACCCACGGGGGGATCTCCTACGAGCAGTACTTC
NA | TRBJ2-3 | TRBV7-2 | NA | CASSQGQSQDTQYF | TGTGCCAGCAGCCAAGGACAGTCCCAAGATACGCAGTATTTT
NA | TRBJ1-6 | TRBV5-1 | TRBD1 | CASPGQGRSPLHF | TGCGCCAGCCCCGGACAGGGAAGATCACCCCTCCACTTT
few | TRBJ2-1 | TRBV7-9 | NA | CASSSQSGRINEQFF | TGTGCCAGCAGCTCACAGAGCGGGCGAATTAATGAGCAGTTCTTC
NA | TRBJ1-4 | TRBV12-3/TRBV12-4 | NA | CASSPTVGNEKLFF | TGTGCCAGCAGCCCGACGGTGGGAAATGAAAAACTGTTTTTT
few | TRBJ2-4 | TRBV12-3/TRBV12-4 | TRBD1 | CASRPTGKNIQYF | TGTGCCAGCAGGCCGACAGGGAAAAACATTCAGTACTTC
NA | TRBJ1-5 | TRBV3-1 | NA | CASSQGRGQPQHF | TGTGCCAGCAGCCAAGGCAGGGGCCAGCCCCAGCATTTT
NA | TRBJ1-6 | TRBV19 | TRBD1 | CASRDRDAPLHF | TGTGCCAGCCGGGACAGGGACGCACCCCTCCACTTT
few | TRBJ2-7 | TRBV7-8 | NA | CASSPAAHPSYEQYF | TGTGCCAGCAGCCCAGCCGCCCATCCATCCTACGAGCAGTACTTC
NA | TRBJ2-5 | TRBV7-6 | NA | CASRSEGETQYF | TGTGCCAGCAGATCTGAAGGGGAGACCCAGTACTTC
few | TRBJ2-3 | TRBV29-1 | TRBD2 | CSVASGGSDTQYF | TGCAGCGTTGCTAGCGGGGGGTCAGATACGCAGTATTTT
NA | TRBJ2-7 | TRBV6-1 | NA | CASSRSGAYEQYF | TGTGCCAGCAGCCGTAGCGGAGCCTACGAGCAGTACTTC
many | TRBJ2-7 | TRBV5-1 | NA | CASSLKDGEQYF | TGCGCCAGCAGCTTGAAGGATGGGGAGCAGTACTTC
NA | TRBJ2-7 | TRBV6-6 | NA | CATKSRAYEQYF | TGTGCCACCAAAAGTCGGGCCTACGAGCAGTACTTC
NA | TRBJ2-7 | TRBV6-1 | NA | CASSVDGPYEQYF | TGTGCCAGCAGTGTCGACGGCCCCTACGAGCAGTACTTC
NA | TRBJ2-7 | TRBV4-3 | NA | CASSQEGRGGYEQYF | TGCGCCAGCAGCCAAGAGGGCAGGGGGGGCTACGAGCAGTACTTC
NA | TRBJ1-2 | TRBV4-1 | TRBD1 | CASSQVTGGADYGYTF | TGCGCCAGCAGCCAGGTAACAGGGGGCGCAGACTATGGCTACACCTTC
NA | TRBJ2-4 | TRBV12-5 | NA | CASGLFYREGTKNIQYF | TGTGCTAGTGGTTTGTTTTACAGGGAAGGGACCAAAAACATTCAGTACTTC
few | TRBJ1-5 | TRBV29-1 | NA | CSVSGANQPQHF | TGCAGCGTTTCGGGGGCAAATCAGCCCCAGCATTTT
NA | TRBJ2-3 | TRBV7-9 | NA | CASSLERAIRTDTQYF | TGTGCCAGCAGCTTAGAAAGAGCCATACGCACAGATACGCAGTATTTT
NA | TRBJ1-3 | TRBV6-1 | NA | CASSPRRDTLSGNTIYF | TGTGCCAGCAGTCCCCGACGGGATACCCTATCTGGAAACACCATATATTTT
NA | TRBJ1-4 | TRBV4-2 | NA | CASSPGVSLGPGEKLFF | TGTGCCAGCAGCCCAGGGGTATCTTTGGGGCCCGGCGAAAAACTGTTTTTT
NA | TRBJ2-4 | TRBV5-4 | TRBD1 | CASSLWTGSNIQYF | TGTGCCAGCAGCTTGTGGACAGGGTCAAACATTCAGTACTTC